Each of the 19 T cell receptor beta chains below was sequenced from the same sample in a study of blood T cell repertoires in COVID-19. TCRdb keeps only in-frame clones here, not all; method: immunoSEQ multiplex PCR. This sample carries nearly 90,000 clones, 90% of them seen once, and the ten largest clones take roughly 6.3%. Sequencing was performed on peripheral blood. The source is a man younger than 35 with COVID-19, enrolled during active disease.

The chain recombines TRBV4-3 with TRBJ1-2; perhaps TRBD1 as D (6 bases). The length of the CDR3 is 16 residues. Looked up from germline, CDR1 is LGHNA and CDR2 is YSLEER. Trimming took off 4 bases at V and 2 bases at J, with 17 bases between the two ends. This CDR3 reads CASSLSRGAQNYGYTF. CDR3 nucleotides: TGCGCCAGCAGCCTTTCGCGGGGGGCACAGAACTATGGCTACACCTTC.

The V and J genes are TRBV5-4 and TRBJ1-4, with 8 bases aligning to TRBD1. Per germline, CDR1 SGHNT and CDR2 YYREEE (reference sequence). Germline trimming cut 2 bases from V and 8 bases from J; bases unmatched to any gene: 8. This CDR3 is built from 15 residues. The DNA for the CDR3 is TGTGCCAGCAGCTTAACGGACAGGGTGGGCGAAAAACTGTTTTTT. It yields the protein CASSLTDRVGEKLFF.

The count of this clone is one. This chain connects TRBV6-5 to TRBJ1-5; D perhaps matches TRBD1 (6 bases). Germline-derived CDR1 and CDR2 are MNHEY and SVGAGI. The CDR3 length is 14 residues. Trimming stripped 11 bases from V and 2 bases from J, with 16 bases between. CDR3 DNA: TGTGCCGTTTCCCGGGACACCCGCAATCAGCCCCAGCATTTT. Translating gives CAVSRDTRNQPQHF.

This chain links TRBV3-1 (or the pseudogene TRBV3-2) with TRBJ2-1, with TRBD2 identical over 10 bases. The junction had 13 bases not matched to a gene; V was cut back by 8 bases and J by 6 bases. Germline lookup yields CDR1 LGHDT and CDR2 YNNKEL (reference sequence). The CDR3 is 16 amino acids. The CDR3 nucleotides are TGTGCCAGCGGCCCTCGACTTAGCGGGGGGATCAATGAGCAGTTCTTC. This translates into CASGPRLSGGINEQFF.

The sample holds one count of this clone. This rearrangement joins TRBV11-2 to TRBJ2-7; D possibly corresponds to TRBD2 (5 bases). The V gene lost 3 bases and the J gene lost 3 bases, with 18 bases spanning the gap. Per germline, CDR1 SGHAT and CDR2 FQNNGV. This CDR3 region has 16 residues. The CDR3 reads CASSLSGPAELYEQYF. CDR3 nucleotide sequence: TGTGCCAGCAGCTTGAGTGGTCCAGCGGAACTCTACGAGCAGTACTTC.

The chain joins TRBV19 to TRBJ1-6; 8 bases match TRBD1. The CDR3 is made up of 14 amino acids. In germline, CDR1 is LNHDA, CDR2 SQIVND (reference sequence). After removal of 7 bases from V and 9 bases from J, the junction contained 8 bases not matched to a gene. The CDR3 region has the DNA TGTGCCAGTACTACAAGGACAGGGACTTCACCCCTCCACTTT. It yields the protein CASTTRTGTSPLHF.

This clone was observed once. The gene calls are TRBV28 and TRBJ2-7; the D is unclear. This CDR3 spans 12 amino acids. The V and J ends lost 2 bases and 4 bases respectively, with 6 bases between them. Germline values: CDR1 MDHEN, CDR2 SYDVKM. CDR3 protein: CASSLGRYEQYF. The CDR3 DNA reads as TGTGCCAGCAGTTTAGGCAGGTACGAGCAGTACTTC.

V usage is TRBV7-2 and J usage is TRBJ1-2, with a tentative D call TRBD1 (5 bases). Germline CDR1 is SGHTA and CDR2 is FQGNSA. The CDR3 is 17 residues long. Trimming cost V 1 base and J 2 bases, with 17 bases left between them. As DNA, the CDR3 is TGTGCCAGCAGCTTAGGCGTGAGGGGAGGGGTAAACTATGGCTACACCTTC. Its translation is CASSLGVRGGVNYGYTF.

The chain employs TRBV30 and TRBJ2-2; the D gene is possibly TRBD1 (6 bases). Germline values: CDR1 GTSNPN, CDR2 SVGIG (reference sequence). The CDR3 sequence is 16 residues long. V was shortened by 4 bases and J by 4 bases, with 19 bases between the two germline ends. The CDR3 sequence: CAWTPLRGRSTGELFF. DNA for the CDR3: TGTGCCTGGACCCCACTGAGGGGGAGAAGCACCGGGGAGCTGTTTTTT.

The CDR3 spells CAISEAASGSGTDTQYF. The CDR3 region has the DNA TGTGCCATCAGTGAGGCAGCTAGCGGGAGTGGTACAGATACGCAGTATTTT. The chain joins TRBV10-3 to TRBJ2-3; 10 positions match TRBD2. This CDR3 is built from 17 residues. The V and J ends lost 2 bases and 3 bases, in that order; junction bases with no gene match: 8. Germline assignment: CDR1 ENHRY and CDR2 SYGVKD.

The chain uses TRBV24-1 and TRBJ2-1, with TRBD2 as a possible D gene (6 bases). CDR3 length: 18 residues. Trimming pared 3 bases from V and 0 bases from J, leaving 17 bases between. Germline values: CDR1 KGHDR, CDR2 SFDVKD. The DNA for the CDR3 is TGTGCCACCAGTGATACCGCCACGGGAGTCCGCTCCTACAATGAGCAGTTCTTC. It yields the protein CATSDTATGVRSYNEQFF.

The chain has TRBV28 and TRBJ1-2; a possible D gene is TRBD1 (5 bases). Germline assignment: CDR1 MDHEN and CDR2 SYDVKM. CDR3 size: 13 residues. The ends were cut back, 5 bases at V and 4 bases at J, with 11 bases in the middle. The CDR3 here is CASSPDTSYGYTF. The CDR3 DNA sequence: TGTGCCAGCAGTCCGGACACAAGCTATGGCTACACCTTC.

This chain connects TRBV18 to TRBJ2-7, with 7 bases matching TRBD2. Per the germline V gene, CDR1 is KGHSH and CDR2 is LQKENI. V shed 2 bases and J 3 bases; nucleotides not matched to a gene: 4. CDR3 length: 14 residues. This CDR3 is CASSPGGGYYEQYF. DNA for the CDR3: TGTGCCAGCTCACCAGGCGGGGGATACTACGAGCAGTACTTC.

The CDR3 DNA sequence: TGTGCCAGCTCACCCCCGGGGGGGGCAGTCGAGCAGTACTTC. This encodes CASSPPGGAVEQYF. The V gene is TRBV18, the J gene TRBJ2-7; TRBD2 aligns across 8 bases. Per germline, CDR1 KGHSH and CDR2 LQKENI. This CDR3 contains 14 residues. After removal of 3 bases from V and 6 bases from J, the junction contained 7 bases not matched to a gene.

CDR3 region: CATSNMLAGGNEQFF. In DNA, the CDR3 is TGTGCCACCAGTAATATGCTAGCGGGGGGCAATGAGCAGTTCTTC. The V gene is TRBV24-1, the J gene TRBJ2-1, with 11 bases that match TRBD2. This CDR3 has 15 amino acids. J was trimmed by 6 bases and V by 6 bases; bases with no gene match: 6. CDR1 KGHDR and CDR2 SFDVKD come from the germline V gene.

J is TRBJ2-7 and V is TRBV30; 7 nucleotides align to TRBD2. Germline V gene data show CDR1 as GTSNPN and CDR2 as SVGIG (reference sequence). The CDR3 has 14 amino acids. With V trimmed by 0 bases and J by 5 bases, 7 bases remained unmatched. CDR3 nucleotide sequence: TGTGCCTGGAGTGTTGGCGGGAGTTACCACGAGCAGTACTTC. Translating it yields CAWSVGGSYHEQYF.

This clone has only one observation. Here the CDR3 reads CASSDRFSGRGGELFF. The CDR3 coding sequence is TGTGCCAGCAGCGATCGGTTTAGCGGGAGGGGCGGGGAGCTGTTTTTT. This chain uses TRBV9 with TRBJ2-2, with TRBD2 matching 11 bases. Trimming cost V 3 bases and J 7 bases; bases outside gene matches: 8. The germline V gene encodes CDR1 SGDLS and CDR2 YYNGEE. The length of the CDR3 is 16 residues.

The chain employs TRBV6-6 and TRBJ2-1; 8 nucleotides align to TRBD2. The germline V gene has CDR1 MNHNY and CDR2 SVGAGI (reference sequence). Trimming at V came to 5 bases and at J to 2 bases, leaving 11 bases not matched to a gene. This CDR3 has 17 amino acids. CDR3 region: CASSPLLLAGTYNEQFF. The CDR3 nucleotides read TGTGCCAGCAGTCCTCTTCTCCTAGCGGGCACCTACAATGAGCAGTTCTTC.

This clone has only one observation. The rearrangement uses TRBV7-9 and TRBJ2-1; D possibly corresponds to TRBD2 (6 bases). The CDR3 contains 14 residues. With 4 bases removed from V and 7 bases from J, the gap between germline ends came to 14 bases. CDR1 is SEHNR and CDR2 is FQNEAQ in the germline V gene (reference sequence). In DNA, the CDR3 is TGTGCCAGCAGCTCCTCGAGGAGGGGAAATGAGCAGTTCTTC. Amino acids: CASSSSRRGNEQFF.